The 4 T cell receptor beta chains below were found in one sample sequenced in a study of T cell responses to AZD1222 COVID-19 vaccine. Here immunoSEQ multiplex PCR was the method, and the copy in TCRdb shows in-frame clones only, minus some. The sample comprises some 130,000 clones, around 84% of which are singletons, and around 22% rests with the top ten. Sample: peripheral blood, taken on day 0 of AZD1222 vaccination. The source of these receptors is an adult in good health.

The sample holds a few counts of this clone. The chain uses TRBV7-2 and TRBJ2-7; tentatively, D is TRBD2 (6 bases). The CDR3 extends over 15 amino acids. CDR1 is SGHTA and CDR2 is FQGNSA in the germline V gene. Trimming took 2 bases from V and 0 from J, leaving 11 bases between them. CDR3 sequence (DNA): TGTGCCAGCAGCTTATTAGCGGTAAGCTCCTACGAGCAGTACTTC. This gives the protein CASSLLAVSSYEQYF.

The V gene is TRBV6-5, the J gene TRBJ1-2; D not resolved. The CDR3 spans 15 residues. V dropped 2 bases and J dropped 6 bases, with 16 bases sitting between them. Germline-derived CDR1 and CDR2 are MNHEY and SVGAGI. CDR3 loop: CASSYTDVSGNGYTF. Written as DNA, the CDR3 is TGTGCCAGCAGTTACACCGACGTCTCCGGGAATGGCTACACCTTC.

The chain is built from TRBV28 and TRBJ1-2; tentatively, D is TRBD1 (6 bases). Germline V gene lookup returns CDR1 MDHEN and CDR2 SYDVKM. The CDR3 length is 11 residues. The V gene lost 7 bases and the J gene lost 8 bases, with 11 bases spanning the gap. The CDR3 DNA reads as TGTGCCAGCACTAGGGGGGCCGGCTACACCTTC. Translated: CASTRGAGYTF.

The chain is built from TRBV12-3 or TRBV12-4 and TRBJ1-5, with D unresolved. Trimming pared 3 bases from V and 3 bases from J, leaving 6 bases between. The CDR3 has 13 amino acids. CDR3 nucleotides: TGTGCCAGCAGTTTGAAGCTCAATCAGCCCCAGCATTTT. Its translation is CASSLKLNQPQHF.